Below, 24 T cell receptor beta chains from the same sample are listed, as sequenced in a study of response to subunit inactivated influenza vaccine. TCRdb reprocessed the RT-PCR reads with MiXCR, giving one entry per CDR3 protein. The sample has 560,000 or so distinct CDR3 sequences, under 9% seen once. The specimen comprised PBMCs from blood, sampled less than 30 months after vaccination. These receptors were taken from a man between 50 and 75 years old who received an inactivated influenza vaccine.

This clonotype was counted only a few times. CDR3 sequence: CASSITTVGNQPQHF. The DNA of the CDR3 is TGTGCCAGCAGCATAACAACAGTTGGCAATCAGCCCCAGCATTTT. The rearrangement links TRBV7-2 to TRBJ1-5; D not resolved. The germline CDR1 and CDR2 sequences are SGHTA and FQGNSA. This CDR3 region has 15 residues. The V and J ends lost 5 bases and 2 bases respectively, with 13 bases between them.

The chain links TRBV12-3 or TRBV12-4 to TRBJ2-3; 8 nucleotides agree with TRBD2. The J segment lost 3 bases and the V segment lost 3 bases, leaving 5 bases of the junction unmatched. The length of the CDR3 is 15 residues. CDR3 sequence: CASSLPAGVTDTQYF. The DNA for the CDR3 is TGTGCCAGCAGTTTGCCAGCGGGAGTGACAGATACGCAGTATTTT.

This chain connects TRBV7-6 to TRBJ2-2; D remains unclear. This CDR3 is built from 15 residues. CDR1 is SGHVS and CDR2 is FNYEAQ in the germline V gene. The V end lost 6 bases, the J end lost 5 bases, and 16 bases lay between the germline ends. The DNA for the CDR3 is TGTGCCAGCAGTCATAGCCTAGTTGGGACCGGGGAGCTGTTTTTT. Translated: CASSHSLVGTGELFF.

Details on this clonotype: A clone one base away is much larger, so this may be a read error. V usage is TRBV25-1 and J usage is TRBJ1-4; D possibly corresponds to TRBD1 (5 bases). CDR1 is MGHDK, CDR2 SYGVNS, per germline. The CDR3 is 13 amino acids. As DNA, the CDR3 is TGTGCCAGCAGGGAGGCAGGGAATGAAAAACTGTCTTTT. Translation: CASREAGNEKLSF.

The V and J genes are TRBV24-1 and TRBJ1-3; 7 nucleotides align to TRBD1. CDR1 KGHDR and CDR2 SFDVKD come from the germline V gene. This CDR3 comprises 18 residues. The junction had 11 bases not matched to a gene; V was cut back by 4 bases and J by 0 bases. CDR3 nucleotide sequence: TGTGCCACCAGTGACCCGAGACAGGGTCCAAGCTCTGGAAACACCATATATTTT. Its translation: CATSDPRQGPSSGNTIYF.

This clonotype was observed a handful of times. V gene TRBV12-3 or TRBV12-4 combines with J gene TRBJ2-7; D is unresolved. This CDR3 is built from 13 residues. V lost 3 bases and J 6 bases, leaving 12 bases between the germline ends. DNA of the CDR3: TGTGCCAGCAGTTTTGGATTGACCGCCGAGCAGTACTTC. Translating it yields CASSFGLTAEQYF.

The gene calls are TRBV19 and TRBJ1-5; tentatively, D is TRBD1 (6 bases). The length of the CDR3 is 14 residues. Deletions cut 7 bases from V and 2 bases from J, with 12 bases between. CDR1 LNHDA and CDR2 SQIVND come from the germline V gene (reference sequence). The CDR3 coding sequence is TGTGCCAGTAAAAGGGGGATCGGCAATCAGCCCCAGCATTTT. It translates to CASKRGIGNQPQHF.

The chain carries TRBV10-3 and TRBJ2-2, with TRBD2 as a possible D gene (6 bases). CDR3 length: 15 amino acids. Trimming pared 5 bases from V and 5 bases from J, leaving 15 bases between. In germline, CDR1 is ENHRY, CDR2 SYGVKD. CDR3 residues: CAISSGTSLTGELFF. CDR3 DNA sequence: TGTGCCATCAGTTCCGGGACTTCCCTAACCGGGGAGCTGTTTTTT.

This clonotype came up many times. The genes are TRBV19 and TRBJ2-1; D uncertain. V lost 5 bases, J lost 4 bases, and 12 bases lay in between. The germline CDR1 and CDR2 sequences are LNHDA and SQIVND (reference sequence). This CDR3 comprises 14 residues. The CDR3 sequence: CASSQIGLYNEQFF. In nucleotides, the CDR3 is TGTGCCAGTAGTCAAATCGGGCTTTACAATGAGCAGTTCTTC.

A few counts support this clonotype. The chain links TRBV6-5 to TRBJ2-1; the match to TRBD2 covers 7 bases. The CDR3 is made up of 12 amino acids. Germline V gives CDR1 MNHEY, CDR2 SVGAGI. The V and J ends lost 6 bases and 9 bases, in that order; junction bases with no gene match: 5. The CDR3 sequence: CASRVGGGEQFF. CDR3 coding DNA: TGTGCCAGCAGGGTGGGGGGGGGTGAGCAGTTCTTC.

This clonotype was recorded a few times. The chain employs TRBV29-1 and TRBJ2-3; 12 nucleotides agree with TRBD1. The CDR3 covers 18 residues. Germline CDR1 SQVTM, CDR2 ANQGSEA. Trimming took 0 bases from V and 3 from J; bases not matched to a gene: 10. CDR3 loop: CSVEELGQGAPITDTQYF. The CDR3 coding sequence is TGCAGCGTTGAAGAATTGGGACAGGGGGCGCCCATAACAGATACGCAGTATTTT.

The table lists this clonotype with a few counts. Here the CDR3 DNA reads TGCGCCAGCAGCTTGAGTGGCGGGAGGGAAGAGACCCAGTACTTC. Translation: CASSLSGGREETQYF. This sequence joins TRBV5-1 and TRBJ2-5; 9 bases align to TRBD2. The germline V gene encodes CDR1 SGHRS and CDR2 YFSETQ. CDR3 length equals 15 residues. Trimming at V came to 1 base and at J to 3 bases, leaving 4 bases not matched to a gene. Based on the CDR3 plus reference TRBV5-1 and TRBJ2-5, the full variable domain is KAGVTQTPRYLIKTRGQQVTLSCSPISGHRSVSWYQQTPGQGLQFLFEYFSETQRNKGNFPGRFSGRQFSNSRSEMNVSTLELGDSALYLCASSLSGGREETQYFGPGTRLLVL.

At least ten counts were recorded for this clonotype. The gene calls are TRBV2 and TRBJ2-7; D is ambiguous. Germline V gives CDR1 SNHLY, CDR2 FYNNEI. The CDR3 totals 15 residues. Trimming took off 3 bases at V and 4 bases at J, with 16 bases between the two ends. In DNA form, the CDR3 reads TGTGCCAGCAGTGACGCGGTACCCGGTAATTACGAGCAGTACTTC. Translated, it gives CASSDAVPGNYEQYF. Drawing the rest from reference TRBV2 and TRBJ2-7, the complete variable domain is EPEVTQTPSHQVTQMGQEVILRCVPISNHLYFYWYRQILGQKVEFLVSFYNNEISEKSEIFDDQFSVERPDGSNFTLKIRSTKLEDSAMYFCASSDAVPGNYEQYFGPGTRLTVT.

This clonotype showed up many times. The chain is built from TRBV9 and TRBJ2-3; D uncertain. Germline-derived CDR1 and CDR2 are SGDLS and YYNGEE. CDR3 length: 13 amino acids. With 0 bases removed from V and 2 bases from J, the gap between germline ends came to 4 bases. The CDR3 bases are TGTGCCAGCAGCGTAGTGGACACAGATACGCAGTATTTT. Translation gives CASSVVDTDTQYF.

This clonotype was counted at least ten times. This chain joins TRBV20-1 and TRBJ2-7; TRBD1 aligns across 9 bases. This CDR3 is 14 amino acids long. The V and J ends lost 5 bases and 0 bases, in that order; junction bases with no gene match: 5. Germline assignment: CDR1 DFQATT and CDR2 SNEGSKA (reference sequence). The CDR3 reads CSAGGTGSSYEQYF. As DNA, the CDR3 is TGCAGTGCTGGAGGGACAGGGAGCTCCTACGAGCAGTACTTC.

The table lists this clonotype with many counts. This sequence joins TRBV29-1 and TRBJ1-1, with no clear D. CDR3 size: 12 residues. Germline V gene sequence: CDR1 SQVTM, CDR2 ANQGSEA. Trimming removed 4 bases at V and 1 base at J, with 7 bases between. Here the CDR3 DNA reads TGCAGCGTTGTCAGATCGAACACTGAAGCTTTCTTT. Its protein is CSVVRSNTEAFF.

The chain carries TRBV29-1 and TRBJ1-3; tentative D call: TRBD1 (5 bases). V dropped 4 bases and J dropped 4 bases, with 14 bases sitting between them. The germline gives CDR1 SQVTM, CDR2 ANQGSEA. The CDR3 spans 14 residues. The CDR3 is CSVAGGGQGNTIYF. The CDR3 region has the DNA TGCAGCGTTGCTGGAGGCGGACAAGGAAACACCATATATTTT.

This clonotype has at least ten counts. The chain carries TRBV29-1 and TRBJ2-5; 7 nucleotides line up with TRBD1. J was trimmed by 10 bases and V by 0 bases; bases with no gene match: 11. CDR3 length: 14 amino acids. Germline V gives CDR1 SQVTM, CDR2 ANQGSEA. CDR3 DNA: TGCAGCGTTGAAGACCCCCGACACCCAGGGGGCCAGTACTTC. Translating it yields CSVEDPRHPGGQYF. Full variable domain (rest looked up from reference TRBV29-1 and TRBJ2-5): SAVISQKPSRDICQRGTSLTIQCQVDSQVTMMFWYRQQPGQSLTLIATANQGSEATYESGFVIDKFPISRPNLTFSTLTVSNMSPEDSSIYLCSVEDPRHPGGQYFGPGTRLLVL.

The gene calls are TRBV6-2 or TRBV6-3 and TRBJ1-4, with TRBD1 matching 7 bases. The germline gives CDR1 MNHEY, CDR2 SVGEGT. After removal of 4 bases from V and 5 bases from J, the junction contained 7 bases not matched to a gene. The CDR3 covers 15 residues. CDR3 region: CASSFPGTVNEKLFF. CDR3 DNA sequence: TGTGCCAGCAGTTTCCCCGGGACAGTCAATGAAAAACTGTTTTTT.

This clonotype came up many times. The CDR3 bases are TGTGCCAGCAGTTTTGTGGCGCGGGGGCCCTACAAACGCAATGAGCAGTTCTTC. Its translation: CASSFVARGPYKRNEQFF. The genes are TRBV12-3 or TRBV12-4 and TRBJ2-1, with D possibly TRBD2 on 7 matching bases. Deletions cut 3 bases from V and 6 bases from J, with 24 bases between. The CDR3 loop spans 18 amino acids.

This sequence joins TRBV4-2 and TRBJ2-7; D ambiguous. V dropped 3 bases and J dropped 6 bases, with 15 bases sitting between them. The CDR3 runs to 14 residues. Germline CDR1 reads LGHNA; CDR2 reads YNFKEQ. This CDR3 reads CASSQEEASGEQYF. The CDR3 nucleotides are TGTGCCAGCAGCCAGGAAGAGGCGTCGGGCGAGCAGTACTTC.

The J gene is TRBJ2-5, the V gene TRBV7-8, with TRBD2 as a possible D gene (5 bases). Between the trimmed V and J ends, which lost 5 bases and 12 bases, there was a span of 16 bases. The CDR3 loop spans 12 amino acids. Germline V lookup: CDR1 SGHVS, CDR2 FQNEAQ. DNA for the CDR3: TGTGCCAGCAGCCGACGTAGGGAGCTGGAGTACTTC. Its protein is CASSRRRELEYF.

This clonotype came up many times. V usage is TRBV3-1 and J usage is TRBJ2-1, with 9 nucleotides matching TRBD2. The CDR3 covers 16 residues. Trimming at V came to 5 bases and at J to 7 bases, leaving 12 bases not matched to a gene. Germline CDR1 and CDR2: LGHDT and YNNKEL (reference sequence). The CDR3 spells CASSRFRGGAGNEQFF. CDR3 nucleotide sequence: TGTGCCAGCAGCAGGTTTCGCGGGGGGGCCGGGAATGAGCAGTTCTTC.

This clonotype was counted a few times. The rearrangement links TRBV7-2 to TRBJ2-1; D call uncertain. Trimming stripped 4 bases from V and 2 bases from J, with 15 bases between. Germline CDR1 is SGHTA and CDR2 is FQGNSA. The CDR3 length is 16 residues. In nucleotides, the CDR3 is TGTGCCAGCAGCTCTTACTGGGAAGCTACCTACAATGAGCAGTTCTTC. Translated: CASSSYWEATYNEQFF.